The present entry profiles one T cell receptor beta chain with its context. These data originate in a study of technical replicates of blood from a few donors. Germline V CDR1 and CDR2: SNHLY, FYNNEI. The V gene lost 7 bases and the J gene lost 6 bases, with 22 bases spanning the gap. The CDR3 is made up of 15 amino acids. Libraries were prepared by immunoSEQ multiplex PCR; TCRdb keeps only in-frame clonotypes and omits some of them. The sample has tens of thousands of clones, around 91% seen once. This chain connects TRBV2 to TRBJ2-7, with a weak D call TRBD1 (6 bases). The receptor was isolated from a human donor in good health. Some clones in this sample may be carry-over from other donors' samples. The sample was T cells isolated from PBMCs. The CDR3 sequence: CASIGQSVISGEQYF. In DNA form, the CDR3 reads TGTGCCAGCATCGGACAGTCTGTAATCTCAGGCGAGCAGTACTTC.